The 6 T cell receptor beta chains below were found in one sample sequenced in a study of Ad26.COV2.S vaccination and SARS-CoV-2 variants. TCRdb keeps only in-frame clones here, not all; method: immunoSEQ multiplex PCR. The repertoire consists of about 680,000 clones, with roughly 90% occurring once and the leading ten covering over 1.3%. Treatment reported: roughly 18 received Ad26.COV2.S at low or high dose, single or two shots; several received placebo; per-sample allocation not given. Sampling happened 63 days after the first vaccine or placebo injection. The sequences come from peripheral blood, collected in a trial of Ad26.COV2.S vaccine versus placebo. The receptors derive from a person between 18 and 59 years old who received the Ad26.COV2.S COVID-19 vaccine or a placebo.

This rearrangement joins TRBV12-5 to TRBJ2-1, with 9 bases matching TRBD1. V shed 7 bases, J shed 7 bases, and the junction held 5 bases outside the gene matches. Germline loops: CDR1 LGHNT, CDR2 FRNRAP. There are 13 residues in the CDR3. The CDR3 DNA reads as TGTGCTAGTGCCACAGGGGGCCTGAATGAGCAGTTCTTC. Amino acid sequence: CASATGGLNEQFF.

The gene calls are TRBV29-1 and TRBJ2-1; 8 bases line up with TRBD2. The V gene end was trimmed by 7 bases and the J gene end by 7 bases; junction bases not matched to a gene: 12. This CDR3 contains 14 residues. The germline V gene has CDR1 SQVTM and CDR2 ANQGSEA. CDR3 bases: TGCAGCGCACCGGGGGGGCCGGGAAGGAATGAGCAGTTCTTC. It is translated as CSAPGGPGRNEQFF.

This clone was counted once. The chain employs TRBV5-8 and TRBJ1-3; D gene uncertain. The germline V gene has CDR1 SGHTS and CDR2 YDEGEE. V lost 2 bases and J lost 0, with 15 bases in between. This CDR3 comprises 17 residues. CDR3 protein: CASSFRFGVGSGNTIYF. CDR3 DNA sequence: TGTGCCAGCAGCTTTAGGTTCGGCGTCGGCTCTGGAAACACCATATATTTT.

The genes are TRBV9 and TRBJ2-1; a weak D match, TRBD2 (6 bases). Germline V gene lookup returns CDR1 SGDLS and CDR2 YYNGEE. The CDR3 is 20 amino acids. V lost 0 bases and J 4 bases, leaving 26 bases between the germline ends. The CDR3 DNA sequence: TGTGCCAGCAGCGTAGCCGCGGGTTCGTCTAGTAGCGGAGAATACAATGAGCAGTTCTTC. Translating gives CASSVAAGSSSSGEYNEQFF.

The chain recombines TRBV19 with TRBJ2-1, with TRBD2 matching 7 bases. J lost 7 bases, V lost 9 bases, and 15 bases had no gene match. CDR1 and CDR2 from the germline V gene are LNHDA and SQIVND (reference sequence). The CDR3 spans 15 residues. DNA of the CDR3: TGTGCCAGCAGACTAGCAGTTGGGGGGGGGAATGAGCAGTTCTTC. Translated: CASRLAVGGGNEQFF.

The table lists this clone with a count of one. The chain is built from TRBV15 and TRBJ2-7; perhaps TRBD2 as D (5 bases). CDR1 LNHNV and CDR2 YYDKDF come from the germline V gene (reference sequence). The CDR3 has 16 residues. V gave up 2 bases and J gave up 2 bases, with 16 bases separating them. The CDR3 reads CATSRRRSTSTYEQYF. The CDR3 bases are TGTGCCACCAGCAGACGGAGGTCTACAAGTACCTACGAGCAGTACTTC. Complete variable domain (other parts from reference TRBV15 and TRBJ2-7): DAMVIQNPRYQVTQFGKPVTLSCSQTLNHNVMYWYQQKSSQAPKLLFHYYDKDFNNEADTPDNFQSRRPNTSFCFLDIRSPGLGDTAMYLCATSRRRSTSTYEQYFGPGTRLTVT.